What follows describes a single TCR beta chain. The antigen is not known. This specimen comes from a study of siplizumab effects on memory and regulatory T cells. Study-level results: Alloreactive CD4+ clones that could be mapped were on average about 64% Treg-derived with siplizumab, against around 27% in controls.

Germline V gene sequence: CDR1 SGHRS, CDR2 YFSETQ. The CDR3 covers 15 residues. The V gene lost 4 bases and the J gene lost 2 bases, with 13 bases spanning the gap. Assay used: immunoSEQ multiplex PCR; TCRdb lists only in-frame clones, some missing. The sample records 70,000 to 100,000 clones, approximately 96% being singletons. In a few donor pairs, unstimulated naive, memory, effector memory and TEMRA subsets were sequenced. The sample taken for sequencing was naive CD4+ T cells sorted from blood. The rearrangement joins TRBV5-1 to TRBJ1-3; possibly TRBD1 for D (6 bases). The receptor's source is a human donor in good health. The CDR3 loop reads CASSAAGGPGNTIYF. CDR3 coding DNA: TGCGCCAGCAGCGCGGCGGGGGGGCCTGGAAACACCATATATTTT.